What follows are 20 T cell receptor beta chains derived from one specimen sequenced in a study of molecular identifiers for immune sequencing clone quantification. TCRdb passed the PCR reads through MiXCR, listing each CDR3 protein once. Of approximately 590,000 distinct CDR3 sequences in the sample, about 25% were seen once. The sample taken for sequencing was naive CD8+ T cells from blood, with Jurkat cell RNA spiked in. Subset defined: FACS-sorted CD8+CD4-CCR7+CD45RA+ naive T cells. The receptors stem from a human donor in good health. Some libraries in this study had Jurkat cell RNA spiked in.

CDR3 DNA sequence: TGTGCCAGCAGCCAAGCCCTAGCGGGAGGGCCGGAGACCCAGTACTTC. Protein: CASSQALAGGPETQYF. The V call is TRBV14, the J call TRBJ2-5; 12 bases agree with TRBD2. This CDR3 has 16 residues. V was pared by 1 base and J by 5 bases, with 5 bases of the junction left unmatched. Germline V gene lookup returns CDR1 SGHDN and CDR2 FVKESK.

This clonotype came up a few times. The CDR3 region is CASRYGTARSYEQYF. For the CDR3, the DNA is TGTGCCAGCAGGTACGGGACAGCTCGCTCCTACGAGCAGTACTTC. This rearrangement joins TRBV28 to TRBJ2-7; 7 bases agree with TRBD1. Germline trimming cut 6 bases from V and 0 bases from J; bases unmatched to any gene: 8. The CDR3 is 15 residues long. Germline assignment: CDR1 MDHEN and CDR2 SYDVKM.

This clonotype was observed at least ten times. The gene calls are TRBV28 and TRBJ2-7; 10 bases fit TRBD1. There are 16 residues in the CDR3. Germline-derived CDR1 and CDR2 are MDHEN and SYDVKM. Trimming removed 5 bases from V and 2 bases from J; junction bases left unmatched: 9. The CDR3 DNA follows: TGTGCCAGCAGTGGGGACAGGGGACGGCCCGCCTACGAGCAGTACTTC. Its translation: CASSGDRGRPAYEQYF.

This clonotype was counted ten times or more. The genes are TRBV29-1 and TRBJ2-2; no clear D. The CDR3 has 11 residues. Germline-derived CDR1 and CDR2 are SQVTM and ANQGSEA. V lost 3 bases to trimming and J lost 4 bases, with 3 bases between them. CDR3 bases: TGCAGCGTTGAGAGCACCGGGGAGCTGTTTTTT. Translating gives CSVESTGELFF.

Turning to this clonotype: At one boundary the junction diverges from the germline segment, which might be a read error. CDR3 nucleotide sequence: TGTGCTTGTGGTCCCATGACGGGGGGGCAGGAAGATACGCAGTATTTT. It encodes CACGPMTGGQEDTQYF. The chain couples TRBV12-5 to TRBJ2-3, with TRBD2 matching 8 bases. The CDR3 has 16 residues. Germline V CDR1 and CDR2: LGHNT, FRNRAP.

To note about this clonotype: A much more abundant neighbour one base away suggests this may be a read error. The chain is built from TRBV5-3 and TRBJ2-5; 7 bases align to TRBD2. TRBV5-3 is designated an ORF whose function remains uncertain. This CDR3 is built from 15 residues. CDR3 nucleotide sequence: TGTGCCAGCAGCTTGGAGCGGGACTACCAAGAGACCCAGCACTTC. This gives the protein CASSLERDYQETQHF.

The genes are TRBV29-1 and TRBJ2-1, with unresolved D. This CDR3 has 11 amino acids. V was shortened by 0 bases and J by 6 bases, with 3 bases between the two germline ends. CDR1 is SQVTM, CDR2 ANQGSEA, per germline. The chain's CDR3 is CSVEDRNEQFF. In nucleotides, the CDR3 is TGCAGCGTTGAAGATCGCAATGAGCAGTTCTTC.

There are many counts of this clonotype. This sequence joins TRBV20-1 and TRBJ2-7, with 8 bases lining up with TRBD1. Per the germline V gene, CDR1 is DFQATT and CDR2 is SNEGSKA (reference sequence). With 4 bases clipped from V and 5 bases from J, the junction kept 13 bases outside the gene matches. CDR3 length: 15 amino acids. The CDR3 DNA follows: TGCAGTGCTAACTCTCCTGACAGGGGACGGGACGAGCAGTACTTC. Translation gives CSANSPDRGRDEQYF.

Many counts were recorded for this clonotype. This sequence joins TRBV6-1 and TRBJ1-4, with D uncertain. CDR1 is MNHNS and CDR2 is SASEGT in the germline V gene. V gave up 7 bases and J gave up 0 bases, with 12 bases separating them. The CDR3 length is 15 residues. The CDR3 here is CASTRVLATNEKLFF. CDR3 DNA: TGTGCCAGCACAAGGGTTCTTGCAACTAATGAAAAACTGTTTTTT.

The chain couples TRBV7-8 to TRBJ2-1; 12 positions match TRBD2. Germline V CDR1 and CDR2: SGHVS, FQNEAQ. The CDR3 covers 15 residues. V was clipped by 4 bases and J by 12 bases; unmatched bases: 10. The CDR3 DNA sequence: TGTGCCAGCAGCTCTTCTAGCGGGGGGGCCGGTTGGCAGTTCTTC. It specifies CASSSSSGGAGWQFF.

The table lists this clonotype with a few counts. Germline and junction disagree at one end, which may indicate a read error. J is TRBJ1-4 and V is TRBV20-1; D is unresolved. Germline lookup yields CDR1 DFQATT and CDR2 SNEGSKA (reference sequence). This CDR3 comprises 14 residues. As DNA, the CDR3 is TGCAGTGCTAGAGTAGAAGGACGCTATGAAGAACTGTTTTTT. As protein: CSARVEGRYEELFF.

This clonotype was counted at least ten times. The chain recombines TRBV14 with TRBJ2-7; D gene ambiguous. Trimming took 1 base from V and 3 from J, leaving 4 bases between them. The CDR3 spans 12 residues. Germline CDR1 reads SGHDN; CDR2 reads FVKESK. CDR3 coding DNA: TGTGCCAGCAGCCAAGCGTACTACGAGCAGTACTTC. It translates to CASSQAYYEQYF.

This clonotype was counted many times. The chain combines TRBV5-1 with TRBJ2-5; TRBD2 is a possible D gene (6 bases). V lost 4 bases, J lost 1 base, and 17 bases lay in between. CDR3 size: 16 residues. Germline V gives CDR1 SGHRS, CDR2 YFSETQ. CDR3 residues: CASSAPLRESQETQYF. CDR3 DNA sequence: TGCGCCAGCAGCGCCCCGTTACGGGAGAGCCAAGAGACCCAGTACTTC.

This clonotype was recorded at least ten times. The chain uses TRBV12-3 or TRBV12-4 and TRBJ2-5, with D tentatively TRBD2 (6 bases). This CDR3 contains 12 residues. Trimming pared 8 bases from V and 5 bases from J, leaving 12 bases between. The CDR3 sequence is CASRGGVETQYF. The CDR3 region has the DNA TGTGCCAGCCGGGGAGGAGTGGAGACCCAGTACTTC.

This clonotype came up a few times. The gene calls are TRBV3-1 and TRBJ2-7; TRBD2 agrees at 8 bases. Looked up from germline, CDR1 is LGHDT and CDR2 is YNNKEL (reference sequence). This CDR3 region has 16 residues. Unmatched junction bases numbered 8, after V lost 0 bases and J lost 4 bases. The DNA of the CDR3 is TGTGCCAGCAGCCAAGATGTGGGGCGGGAGGCTTACGAGCAGTACTTC. This translates into CASSQDVGREAYEQYF.

The chain employs TRBV14 and TRBJ1-2; D not resolved. The CDR3 spans 15 residues. V was shortened by 4 bases and J by 3 bases, with 15 bases between the two germline ends. Germline assignment: CDR1 SGHDN and CDR2 FVKESK. In nucleotides, the CDR3 is TGTGCCAGCAGCCCCGACCTGGGGAATGACTATGGCTACACCTTC. Its translation is CASSPDLGNDYGYTF. Complete variable domain (other parts from reference TRBV14 and TRBJ1-2): EAGVTQFPSHSVIEKGQTVTLRCDPISGHDNLYWYRRVMGKEIKFLLHFVKESKQDESGMPNNRFLAERTGGTYSTLKVQPAELEDSGVYFCASSPDLGNDYGYTFGSGTRLTVV.

As for this clonotype: At one end, the junction sequence differs from germline, possibly due to a read error. The CDR3: CASGLTTGDEQYF. The CDR3 coding sequence is TGTGCCAGCGGCTTAACGACAGGGGACGAGCAGTACTTC. The chain joins TRBV7-9 to TRBJ2-7, with TRBD1 identical over 8 bases. Germline CDR1 SEHNR, CDR2 FQNEAQ (reference sequence). This CDR3 comprises 13 residues. Complete variable domain (other parts from reference TRBV7-9 and TRBJ2-7): DTGVSQNPRHKITKRGQNVTFRCDPISEHNRLYWYRQTLGQGPEFLTYFQNEAQLEKSRLLSDRFSAERPKGSFSTLEIQRTEQGDSAMYLCASGLTTGDEQYFGPGTRLTVT.

This clonotype has ten or more counts. The chain has TRBV28 and TRBJ2-7; a possible D gene is TRBD1 (6 bases). Trimming left V 5 bases short and J 7 bases short, with 9 bases between. Germline V CDR1 and CDR2: MDHEN, SYDVKM. The CDR3 sequence is 11 residues long. CDR3 residues: CASSQGWEQYF. The CDR3 nucleotides are TGTGCCAGCAGTCAGGGGTGGGAGCAGTACTTC.

This clonotype was detected only a few times. This chain uses TRBV25-1 with TRBJ2-3; the D is unclear. CDR1 and CDR2 (germline): MGHDK, SYGVNS. CDR3 size: 14 residues. Trimming removed 4 bases at V and 0 bases at J, with 8 bases between. The CDR3 is CASSGYFSTDTQYF. The CDR3 region has the DNA TGTGCCAGCAGTGGGTACTTTAGCACAGATACGCAGTATTTT.

The rearrangement links TRBV28 to TRBJ2-7, with 8 bases identical to TRBD1. This CDR3 comprises 16 residues. CDR1 is MDHEN and CDR2 is SYDVKM in the germline V gene. The V gene end was trimmed by 5 bases and the J gene end by 0 bases; junction bases not matched to a gene: 9. DNA for the CDR3: TGTGCCAGCAGTGTCCGTCGGGACAGGTCCTCCTACGAGCAGTACTTC. It is translated as CASSVRRDRSSYEQYF.